One sample yielded the 20 T cell receptor beta chains listed below, sequenced in a study of blood T cells in healthy people across ages. Next came a second PCR, run for about 7 to 12 cycles, which used a sample-barcoded 5' primer along with a J-beta primer mix. TCRdb ran MiXCR on the 5' RACE reads and lists one entry per CDR3 protein. The sample lists about 1.4 million distinct CDR3 sequences; 59% were seen once. Sequencing was carried out using blood. These receptors were collected from a man aged 18 to 35 in good health.

V is TRBV29-1 and J is TRBJ1-2; no reliable D call. Germline V gives CDR1 SQVTM, CDR2 ANQGSEA. Trimming took off 4 bases at V and 8 bases at J, with 11 bases between the two ends. The length of the CDR3 is 11 residues. The CDR3 bases are TGCAGCGTTGTACGGGGTTTCGGCTACACCTTC. It codes for CSVVRGFGYTF.

The chain combines TRBV25-1 with TRBJ2-5; D is unresolved. Trimming removed 3 bases at V and 11 bases at J, with 19 bases between. From germline, CDR1 is MGHDK and CDR2 SYGVNS. The CDR3 has 14 amino acids. The CDR3 reads CASSEELFNPQQYF. The CDR3 DNA reads TGTGCCAGCAGTGAGGAACTGTTCAACCCCCAGCAGTACTTC.

This clonotype was counted only a few times. The chain couples TRBV6-6 to TRBJ2-7; TRBD2 matches 8 bases. The CDR3 is made up of 14 amino acids. V lost 8 bases to trimming and J lost 2 bases; unmatched junction nucleotides: 8. Germline V lookup: CDR1 MNHNY, CDR2 SVGAGI (reference sequence). The CDR3 bases are TGTGCCAGCGGACGGCGGGAGGTTCCCTACGAGCAGTACTTC. Protein sequence: CASGRREVPYEQYF.

This clonotype was seen a few times. The rearrangement links TRBV2 to TRBJ1-2; possibly TRBD1 for D (5 bases). The CDR3 is made up of 13 amino acids. Germline-derived CDR1 and CDR2 are SNHLY and FYNNEI. V lost 6 bases, J lost 12 bases, and 20 bases lay in between. CDR3 amino acids: CASSSLGRPRDTF. The CDR3 DNA reads as TGTGCCAGCAGCTCCCTGGGCCGGCCCAGGGACACCTTC.

The chain employs TRBV6-5 and TRBJ2-5; D unclear. Trimming removed 4 bases from V and 0 bases from J, with 12 bases in between. The CDR3 is made up of 15 amino acids. Per the germline V gene, CDR1 is MNHEY and CDR2 is SVGAGI. The DNA for the CDR3 is TGTGCCAGCAGTTCCGCCTTGAGTTACCAAGAGACCCAGTACTTC. Translation gives CASSSALSYQETQYF.

The rearrangement links TRBV10-3 to TRBJ2-4, with 7 bases aligning to TRBD2. The J call is in doubt because the DNA end fits TRBJ2-7 better. Germline V gives CDR1 ENHRY, CDR2 SYGVKD. This CDR3 has 12 residues. Here the CDR3 DNA reads TGTGCCATCAGCCCTAGCGGATTCGAGCAGTACTTC. This translates into CAISPSGFEQYF.

The gene calls are TRBV29-1 and TRBJ2-2, with D perhaps being TRBD1 or TRBD2 (5 bases each). Trimming took 6 bases from V and 7 from J, leaving 12 bases between them. Germline V gene sequence: CDR1 SQVTM, CDR2 ANQGSEA. This CDR3 region has 12 residues. The CDR3, as DNA: TGCAGCGTGGTGGGGGTAGGCGGGGAGCTGTTTTTT. This gives the protein CSVVGVGGELFF.

At least ten counts were recorded for this clonotype. The chain joins TRBV7-2 to TRBJ2-7; 12 bases match TRBD2. Trimming took 5 bases from V and 4 from J; bases not matched to a gene: 6. Germline values: CDR1 SGHTA, CDR2 FQGNSA. This CDR3 has 15 residues. CDR3 in amino acids: CASSPTSGRIYEQYF. Written as DNA, the CDR3 is TGTGCCAGCAGCCCGACTAGCGGGAGAATTTACGAGCAGTACTTC.

This clonotype was counted between two and nine times. This sequence may be a read error, since a much larger clone differs from it by one base. The rearrangement joins TRBV6-4 to TRBJ2-5; 7 bases fit TRBD2. In germline, CDR1 is MRHNA, CDR2 SNTAGT. CDR3 length: 14 residues. Losses at the gene ends were 4 bases for V and 11 bases for J; bases not matched to a gene: 13. The CDR3 region is CASSAAGEGNEQYF. DNA of the CDR3: TGTGCCAGCAGTGCGGCGGGAGAGGGAAATGAGCAGTACTTC.

This clonotype showed up many times. This chain connects TRBV7-2 to TRBJ2-1; TRBD2 aligns across 8 bases. There are 16 residues in the CDR3. V trimming: 1 base; J trimming: 3 bases; junction bases outside the gene matches: 5. Per germline, CDR1 SGHTA and CDR2 FQGNSA. CDR3 sequence reads: CASSLEGGRIYNEQFF. Written as DNA, the CDR3 is TGTGCCAGCAGCTTAGAAGGCGGGAGGATCTACAATGAGCAGTTCTTC.

V usage is TRBV5-1 and J usage is TRBJ1-5; 8 nucleotides match TRBD1. CDR3 size: 15 residues. Trimming removed 4 bases from V and 5 bases from J; junction bases left unmatched: 8. The germline V gene has CDR1 SGHRS and CDR2 YFSETQ. The CDR3 sequence: CASSLRTGRDQPQHF. The CDR3 region has the DNA TGCGCCAGCAGCCTCCGGACAGGGCGGGATCAGCCCCAGCATTTT.

The chain recombines TRBV27 with TRBJ2-4, with TRBD2 as a possible D gene (7 bases). The J call may be faulty, since TRBJ2-7 better matches the DNA end. CDR3 length: 16 residues. Looked up from germline, CDR1 is MNHEY and CDR2 is SMNVEV (reference sequence). The CDR3 DNA sequence: TGTGCCAGCAGTTTCCGTAGCGTGTCGGGGGGCCACGAGCAGTACTTC. It yields the protein CASSFRSVSGGHEQYF.

The sample holds one count of this clonotype. The chain couples TRBV14 to TRBJ2-4; 10 bases fit TRBD2. The J call may be incorrect, as the DNA end agrees better with TRBJ2-7. Germline V gene sequence: CDR1 SGHDN, CDR2 FVKESK. This CDR3 contains 15 residues. CDR3 coding DNA: TGTGCCAGCAGCCGAGTAGCGGGGGGCCCCTACGAGCAGTACTTC. Translation: CASSRVAGGPYEQYF.

CDR3 nucleotide sequence: TGCGCCAGCAGCCAAGTTGGGTTAGGGGGCTACACCTTC. Protein sequence: CASSQVGLGGYTF. The rearrangement uses TRBV4-1 and TRBJ1-2, with unresolved D. The germline V and J ends were trimmed by 1 base and 8 bases, with 11 bases remaining between them. There are 13 residues in the CDR3. Germline CDR1 and CDR2: MGHRA and YSYEKL.

The rearrangement uses TRBV27 and TRBJ2-3; D might be TRBD1 (6 bases). The CDR3 consists of 16 residues. CDR1 and CDR2 (germline): MNHEY, SMNVEV (reference sequence). V lost 0 bases, J lost 5 bases, and 15 bases lay in between. As DNA, the CDR3 is TGTGCCAGCAGTTTATCGGACAGCCTGCCGGTAGATACGCAGTATTTT. Protein: CASSLSDSLPVDTQYF.

This chain uses TRBV4-2 with TRBJ2-3; D perhaps matches TRBD2 (5 bases). The CDR3 covers 17 residues. Looked up from germline, CDR1 is LGHNA and CDR2 is YNFKEQ. V was trimmed by 4 bases and J by 6 bases, leaving 23 bases between them. CDR3 amino acids: CASSLRGFGNDADTQYF. The DNA for the CDR3 is TGTGCCAGCAGCCTCCGGGGATTTGGAAACGATGCGGATACGCAGTATTTT.

The chain carries TRBV6-1 and TRBJ1-3; the D gene is possibly TRBD1 (5 bases). CDR1 is MNHNS and CDR2 is SASEGT in the germline V gene. Trimming left V 7 bases short and J 0 bases short, with 13 bases between. This CDR3 is 15 amino acids long. The CDR3 loop is CASKPTGTSGNTIYF. The CDR3 nucleotides read TGTGCCAGCAAGCCTACCGGGACCTCTGGAAACACCATATATTTT.

The genes are TRBV6-1 and TRBJ2-3; 9 bases match TRBD1. Germline V gene lookup returns CDR1 MNHNS and CDR2 SASEGT. After removal of 8 bases from V and 0 bases from J, the junction contained 9 bases not matched to a gene. The CDR3 has 16 amino acids. The CDR3, as DNA: TGTGCCAGCTATCGATGGACAGGGGCCAGCACAGATACGCAGTATTTT. It encodes CASYRWTGASTDTQYF.

This clonotype was observed once. The chain joins TRBV24-1 to TRBJ2-7; D call uncertain. The CDR3 is 13 residues long. V dropped 1 base and J dropped 6 bases, with 9 bases sitting between them. CDR1 and CDR2 (germline): KGHDR, SFDVKD. The CDR3 is CATSDFPGGEQYF. Written as DNA, the CDR3 is TGTGCCACCAGTGATTTTCCCGGCGGCGAGCAGTACTTC.

The genes are TRBV7-2 and TRBJ1-4; weak D call: TRBD1 (5 bases). The V end was cut by 5 bases, the J end by 8 bases, with 15 bases between. The germline gives CDR1 SGHTA, CDR2 FQGNSA. CDR3 size: 14 residues. The DNA for the CDR3 is TGTGCCAGCAGCGTGGGACCTGGGGACGAAAAACTGTTTTTT. This sequence encodes CASSVGPGDEKLFF.